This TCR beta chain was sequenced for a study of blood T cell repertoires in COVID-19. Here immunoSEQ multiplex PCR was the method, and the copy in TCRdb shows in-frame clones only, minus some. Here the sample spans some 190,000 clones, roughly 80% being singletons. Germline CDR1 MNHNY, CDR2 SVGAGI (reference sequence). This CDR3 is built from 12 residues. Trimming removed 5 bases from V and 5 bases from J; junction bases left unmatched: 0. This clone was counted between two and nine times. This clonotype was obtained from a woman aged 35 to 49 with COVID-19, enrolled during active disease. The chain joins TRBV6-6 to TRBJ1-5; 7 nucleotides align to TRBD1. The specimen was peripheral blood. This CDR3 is CASSTGDQPQHF. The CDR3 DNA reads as TGTGCCAGCAGTACAGGGGATCAGCCCCAGCATTTT.